Sequencing of this T cell receptor beta chain was carried out in a study of shared clonotypes between healthy human individuals. V shed 5 bases and J shed 6 bases, with 11 bases lying between them. Germline values: CDR1 LNHDA, CDR2 SQIVND (reference sequence). The CDR3 has 12 residues. The genomic DNA of each subset was split evenly across several immunoSEQ plates. TCRdb's copy holds only in-frame clones and misses some; the assay was immunoSEQ multiplex PCR. The sample lists about 1.5 million clones, 95% to 99% occurring once. This receptor was taken from a man aged 25 to 45 in good health. The V call is TRBV19, the J call TRBJ2-7; D possibly corresponds to TRBD2 (6 bases). Sequenced input: naive CD4+ T cells sorted from blood. Subset specified: CD45RA+ positively selected. The CDR3 spells CASSRGVGEQYF. In DNA form, the CDR3 reads TGTGCCAGTAGTCGCGGGGTCGGCGAGCAGTACTTC.